A single sample is the source of the 30 T cell receptor beta chains below, sequenced in a study of blood T cell repertoires in COVID-19. Data came from immunoSEQ multiplex PCR; TCRdb stores just in-frame clones and leaves some out. The data hold some 400,000 clones, with 80% to 90% observed a single time. The sample taken for sequencing was peripheral blood. These receptors were taken from a woman aged 55-69 years with COVID-19, enrolled during active disease.

V and J are TRBV7-3 and TRBJ1-1; D gene ambiguous. Germline assignment: CDR1 SGHTA and CDR2 FQGTGA. The germline V and J ends were trimmed by 2 bases and 1 base, with 11 bases remaining between them. The CDR3 spans 15 residues. CDR3 DNA sequence: TGTGCCAGCAGCTTAGGGTTGGCGGGGAACACTGAAGCTTTCTTT. This gives the protein CASSLGLAGNTEAFF.

The rearrangement joins TRBV28 to TRBJ2-3; D unresolved. The length of the CDR3 is 16 residues. Germline V gene lookup returns CDR1 MDHEN and CDR2 SYDVKM. V dropped 6 bases and J dropped 7 bases, with 23 bases sitting between them. CDR3 loop: CASSTNDAAQHHTQYF. DNA of the CDR3: TGTGCCAGCAGCACTAATGACGCCGCCCAACATCATACGCAGTATTTT. The variable domain in full, with the rest retrieved from reference TRBV28 and TRBJ2-3, is DVKVTQSSRYLVKRTGEKVFLECVQDMDHENMFWYRQDPGLGLRLIYFSYDVKMKEKGDIPEGYSVSREKKERFSLILESASTNQTSMYLCASSTNDAAQHHTQYFGPGTRLTVL.

There are a few counts of this clone. CDR3: CASSQATANYEKLFF. CDR3 coding DNA: TGCGCCAGCAGCCAGGCTACAGCAAACTATGAAAAACTGTTTTTT. The V and J genes are TRBV4-1 and TRBJ1-4; unclear D gene. Germline lookup yields CDR1 MGHRA and CDR2 YSYEKL. The CDR3 sequence is 15 residues long. Trimming took 3 bases from V and 6 from J, leaving 14 bases between them.

The CDR3 DNA reads TGCGCCAGCGGCCCGACAGAGAACACTGAAGCTTTCTTT. Translated, it gives CASGPTENTEAFF. The chain couples TRBV5-1 to TRBJ1-1; TRBD1 might be the D (5 bases). The CDR3 consists of 13 residues. Trimming took 7 bases from V and 1 from J, leaving 11 bases between them. Germline V CDR1 and CDR2: SGHRS, YFSETQ.

V gene TRBV18 combines with J gene TRBJ1-1; 10 positions match TRBD1. The germline V gene has CDR1 KGHSH and CDR2 LQKENI. The CDR3 contains 14 residues. Germline trimming cut 5 bases from V and 5 bases from J; bases unmatched to any gene: 5. DNA of the CDR3: TGTGCCAGCTCAGGGGACAGGGGACTTACTGAAGCTTTCTTT. Its translation is CASSGDRGLTEAFF.

The chain joins TRBV13 to TRBJ1-4; TRBD1 aligns across 8 bases. CDR1 and CDR2 (germline): PRHDT, FYEKMQ (reference sequence). V lost 6 bases, J lost 0 bases, and 9 bases stayed unmatched. CDR3 length: 17 amino acids. CDR3 in amino acids: CASRSDRGRSTNEKLFF. The DNA of the CDR3 is TGTGCCAGCAGATCCGACAGGGGTCGGTCAACTAATGAAAAACTGTTTTTT.

This sequence joins TRBV3-1 (or the pseudogene TRBV3-2) and TRBJ1-1; 7 nucleotides line up with TRBD1. The J segment lost 0 bases and the V segment lost 1 base, leaving 8 bases of the junction unmatched. The CDR3 loop spans 17 amino acids. The germline V gene encodes CDR1 LGHDT and CDR2 YNNKEL (reference sequence). In nucleotides, the CDR3 is TGTGCCAGCAGCCAAGGGTGGACAGGACCCATGAACACTGAAGCTTTCTTT. This sequence encodes CASSQGWTGPMNTEAFF.

V gene TRBV5-4 combines with J gene TRBJ1-3, with D perhaps matching TRBD1 (6 bases). V was shortened by 1 base and J by 2 bases, with 7 bases between the two germline ends. The CDR3 length is 14 residues. CDR1 is SGHNT and CDR2 is YYREEE in the germline V gene (reference sequence). The CDR3 spells CASSLPGAGNTIYF. In DNA, the CDR3 is TGTGCCAGCAGCTTGCCAGGGGCTGGAAACACCATATATTTT.

This sequence joins TRBV5-1 and TRBJ1-1; a weak D match, TRBD1 (5 bases). Between the trimmed V and J ends, which lost 2 bases and 1 base, there was a span of 9 bases. The CDR3 covers 14 residues. Germline assignment: CDR1 SGHRS and CDR2 YFSETQ. DNA of the CDR3: TGCGCCAGCAGCTTAAGTGGGGCGAACACTGAAGCTTTCTTT. This sequence encodes CASSLSGANTEAFF.

The rearrangement uses TRBV28 and TRBJ1-2; D not certain. This CDR3 contains 13 residues. Trimming stripped 3 bases from V and 3 bases from J, with 8 bases between. Germline V gene lookup returns CDR1 MDHEN and CDR2 SYDVKM. For the CDR3, the DNA is TGTGCCAGCAGTTTTCAGGCCGACTATGGCTACACCTTC. This translates into CASSFQADYGYTF.

The chain couples TRBV4-2 to TRBJ2-2; perhaps TRBD1 as D (6 bases). The V end lost 0 bases, the J end lost 0 bases, and 14 bases lay between the germline ends. Germline-derived CDR1 and CDR2 are LGHNA and YNFKEQ. The CDR3 totals 18 residues. The CDR3 loop is CASSQDGGQFANTGELFF. The DNA of the CDR3 is TGTGCCAGCAGCCAAGATGGGGGACAATTCGCGAACACCGGGGAGCTGTTTTTT.

This clone was counted a single time. J is TRBJ2-7 and V is TRBV7-8; 7 bases fit TRBD1. J lost 4 bases, V lost 2 bases, and 11 bases had no gene match. The CDR3 covers 16 residues. Germline V CDR1 and CDR2: SGHVS, FQNEAQ. CDR3 sequence reads: CASSLMGKQGKYEQYF. CDR3 nucleotides: TGTGCCAGCAGCTTAATGGGAAAACAGGGGAAATACGAGCAGTACTTC.

The chain carries TRBV9 and TRBJ2-7, with TRBD1 identical over 7 bases. The trim removed 0 bases at V and 3 bases at J, leaving 6 bases unmatched. The V gene's germline CDR1 is SGDLS and CDR2 YYNGEE. The CDR3 is made up of 15 amino acids. DNA of the CDR3: TGTGCCAGCAGCGTAGCGGGGACAGCTGTCTACGAGCAGTACTTC. Its translation: CASSVAGTAVYEQYF.

The CDR3 nucleotides are TGTGCCAGCAGCCCTAGGTCTAGCGTCGTTACCTACGAGCAGTACTTC. Its protein is CASSPRSSVVTYEQYF. The rearrangement joins TRBV7-2 to TRBJ2-7; D may be TRBD2 (6 bases). This CDR3 is 16 amino acids long. Germline-derived CDR1 and CDR2 are SGHTA and FQGNSA. Trimming shortened V by 5 bases and J by 2 bases, and 19 bases separated the two germline ends.

Regarding this clone: Within the sample, other DNA sequences also encode this same CDR3. J is TRBJ1-5 and V is TRBV7-2; D perhaps matches TRBD1 (6 bases). Germline V gene data show CDR1 as SGHTA and CDR2 as FQGNSA. CDR3 length equals 15 residues. Trimming pared 5 bases from V and 2 bases from J, leaving 13 bases between. In DNA, the CDR3 is TGTGCCAGCAGCCCAGGAGGGGGGGGCAATCAGCCCCAGCATTTT. This encodes CASSPGGGGNQPQHF.

The chain is built from TRBV28 and TRBJ2-5; 10 bases fit TRBD1. Germline CDR1 MDHEN, CDR2 SYDVKM. CDR3 size: 15 residues. J gave up 2 bases and V 6 bases, and 6 bases lay outside the gene matches. The CDR3 bases are TGTGCCAGCAGAACCCGGGACAGGGGACAAGAGACCCAGTACTTC. This encodes CASRTRDRGQETQYF. Variable domain in full (rest from reference TRBV28 and TRBJ2-5): DVKVTQSSRYLVKRTGEKVFLECVQDMDHENMFWYRQDPGLGLRLIYFSYDVKMKEKGDIPEGYSVSREKKERFSLILESASTNQTSMYLCASRTRDRGQETQYFGPGTRLLVL.

The chain employs TRBV9 and TRBJ2-3, with D uncertain. The germline V and J ends were trimmed by 0 bases and 0 bases, with 8 bases remaining between them. Germline V gene sequence: CDR1 SGDLS, CDR2 YYNGEE. This CDR3 region has 15 residues. In nucleotides, the CDR3 is TGTGCCAGCAGCGTAGAGACTCACAGCACAGATACGCAGTATTTT. It specifies CASSVETHSTDTQYF.

The chain uses TRBV7-8 and TRBJ1-5; D gene uncertain. Between the trimmed V and J ends, which lost 5 bases and 5 bases, there was a span of 10 bases. Germline CDR1 reads SGHVS; CDR2 reads FQNEAQ. The CDR3 has 13 residues. The CDR3 DNA follows: TGTGCCAGCAGCCCTGACTTATATCAGCCCCAGCATTTT. Amino acid sequence: CASSPDLYQPQHF.

V is TRBV19 and J is TRBJ2-7, with 9 bases identical to TRBD1. Unmatched junction bases numbered 6, after V lost 8 bases and J lost 1 base. Germline V gives CDR1 LNHDA, CDR2 SQIVND (reference sequence). The CDR3 runs to 14 residues. CDR3 nucleotide sequence: TGTGCCAGTCGAACCGGGACAGGGTCCTACGAGCAGTACTTC. Protein product: CASRTGTGSYEQYF.

The rearrangement links TRBV5-1 to TRBJ1-3; 7 bases line up with TRBD1. The length of the CDR3 is 15 residues. Per the germline V gene, CDR1 is SGHRS and CDR2 is YFSETQ. Germline trimming cut 0 bases from V and 4 bases from J; bases unmatched to any gene: 4. The DNA for the CDR3 is TGCGCCAGCAGCTTGGCTGGACAGGACGGAAACACCATATATTTT. The encoded protein is CASSLAGQDGNTIYF.

The chain is built from TRBV28 and TRBJ1-2, with no clear D. The V gene's germline CDR1 is MDHEN and CDR2 SYDVKM. This CDR3 is 15 amino acids long. The germline V and J ends were trimmed by 1 base and 0 bases, with 9 bases remaining between them. For the CDR3, the DNA is TGTGCCAGCAGTTTATTACCACCGGCTAACTATGGCTACACCTTC. The encoded protein is CASSLLPPANYGYTF.

The CDR3, as DNA: TGTGCCACCAGCAGAGATGGGGGCGGATGGAATGAGCAGTTCTTC. Amino acid sequence: CATSRDGGGWNEQFF. V is TRBV15 and J is TRBJ2-1; a weak D match, TRBD1 (6 bases). There are 15 residues in the CDR3. Germline V gene lookup returns CDR1 LNHNV and CDR2 YYDKDF (reference sequence). V gave up 0 bases and J gave up 7 bases, with 13 bases separating them.

This clone was counted a single time. The genes are TRBV21-1 and TRBJ2-1; the table names TRBD2, a call not compared with the DNA. TRBV21-1 is deemed a pseudogene. CDR3 length: 10 residues. CDR3 nucleotides: TGTGCCAGCACCCTAGATGAGCAGTTCTTC. Translating gives CASTLDEQFF.

The chain employs TRBV5-1 and TRBJ2-1; a weak D match, TRBD2 (6 bases). Trimming pared 4 bases from V and 9 bases from J, leaving 14 bases between. The germline V gene encodes CDR1 SGHRS and CDR2 YFSETQ. This CDR3 is 13 amino acids long. CDR3 DNA: TGCGCCAGCAGCCTGTCGCAGGGAGGTGAGCAGTTCTTC. Translation gives CASSLSQGGEQFF.

The CDR3 is CASSYTTGGYTF. DNA for the CDR3: TGTGCCAGCAGCTATACAACGGGTGGCTACACCTTC. The rearrangement joins TRBV3-1 (or the pseudogene TRBV3-2) to TRBJ1-2, with D unclear. V dropped 5 bases and J dropped 7 bases, with 11 bases sitting between them. Germline loops: CDR1 LGHDT, CDR2 YNNKEL (reference sequence). The CDR3 has 12 amino acids.

The genes are TRBV4-1 and TRBJ2-5, with D possibly TRBD2 on 7 matching bases. Trimming removed 0 bases at V and 5 bases at J, with 13 bases between. CDR1 MGHRA and CDR2 YSYEKL come from the germline V gene. The CDR3 spans 15 residues. As DNA, the CDR3 is TGCGCCAGCAGCCAAGATCCGGGGGGCCTTGAGACCCAGTACTTC. Its translation is CASSQDPGGLETQYF.

This chain connects TRBV5-4 to TRBJ1-1, with D uncertain. This CDR3 contains 12 residues. Germline V CDR1 and CDR2: SGHNT, YYREEE (reference sequence). The CDR3: CAYPQINTEAFF. DNA of the CDR3: TGTGCTTATCCCCAGATAAACACTGAAGCTTTCTTT.

The genes are TRBV19 and TRBJ1-5; tentative D call: TRBD1 (6 bases). The CDR3 extends over 15 amino acids. Trimming stripped 0 bases from V and 6 bases from J, with 12 bases between. CDR1 LNHDA and CDR2 SQIVND come from the germline V gene (reference sequence). The CDR3 here is CASSIEARGGQPQHF. CDR3 coding DNA: TGTGCCAGTAGTATAGAGGCCAGGGGCGGTCAGCCCCAGCATTTT.

The gene calls are TRBV5-4 and TRBJ1-2, with D hard to call. V was pared by 5 bases and J by 10 bases, with 15 bases between. The CDR3 runs 12 residues. Germline lookup yields CDR1 SGHNT and CDR2 YYREEE (reference sequence). The CDR3 region has the DNA TGTGCCAGCAGGACTATGGCTGGCTCCTACACCTTC. Protein: CASRTMAGSYTF.

The genes are TRBV2 and TRBJ1-5, with D perhaps TRBD1 (6 bases). From germline, CDR1 is SNHLY and CDR2 FYNNEI. The length of the CDR3 is 15 residues. V gave up 9 bases and J gave up 1 base, with 16 bases separating them. This CDR3 is CASNRESLSNQPQHF. The DNA for the CDR3 is TGTGCCAGTAACAGGGAGTCATTAAGCAATCAGCCCCAGCATTTT.